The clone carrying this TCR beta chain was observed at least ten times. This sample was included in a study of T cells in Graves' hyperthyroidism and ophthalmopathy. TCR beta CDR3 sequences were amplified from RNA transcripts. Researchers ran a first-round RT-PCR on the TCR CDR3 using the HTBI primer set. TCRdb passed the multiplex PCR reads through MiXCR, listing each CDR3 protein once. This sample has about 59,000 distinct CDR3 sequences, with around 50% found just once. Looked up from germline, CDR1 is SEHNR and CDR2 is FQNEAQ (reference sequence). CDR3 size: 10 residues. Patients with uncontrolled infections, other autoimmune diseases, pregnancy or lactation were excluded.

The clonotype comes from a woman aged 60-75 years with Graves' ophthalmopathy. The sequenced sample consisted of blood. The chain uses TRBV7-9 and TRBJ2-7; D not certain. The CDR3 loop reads CSISSYEQYF. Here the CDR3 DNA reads TGTTCCATCAGCTCCTACGAGCAGTACTTC.